Following are 9 T cell receptor beta chains from one sample sequenced in a study of shared clonotypes between healthy human individuals. Sequencing was performed with immunoSEQ multiplex PCR; in TCRdb, only in-frame clones are kept and a portion is missing. The sample consists of some 2,000,000 clones, 85% to 95% of them appearing once. Sequencing used naive CD4+ T cells sorted from blood. Indicated subset: CD45RA+ positively selected. The receptors come from a man between 18 and 35 years old in good health.

This CDR3 is CASSGTREKLFF. CDR3 nucleotide sequence: TGTGCCAGCAGCGGTACCAGGGAAAAACTGTTTTTT. The V gene is TRBV7-9, the J gene TRBJ1-4; the D is unclear. Germline V gives CDR1 SEHNR, CDR2 FQNEAQ (reference sequence). The CDR3 is 12 residues long. Trimming shortened V by 5 bases and J by 8 bases, and 9 bases separated the two germline ends.

This chain uses TRBV6-4 with TRBJ1-5; TRBD1 might be the D (5 bases). Germline CDR1 reads MRHNA; CDR2 reads SNTAGT. This CDR3 is 14 amino acids long. V was trimmed by 10 bases and J by 1 base, leaving 14 bases between them. DNA for the CDR3: TGTGCCATCCTGACAAGGGGAAGCAATCAGCCCCAGCATTTT. It codes for CAILTRGSNQPQHF.

The chain is built from TRBV2 and TRBJ2-5, with 7 nucleotides matching TRBD2. Germline loops: CDR1 SNHLY, CDR2 FYNNEI. The CDR3 has 14 residues. The ends lost 11 bases at V and 2 bases at J; junction bases unmatched: 11. In DNA form, the CDR3 reads TGTGCCTCACTGGGGCTAGCGGAACAAGAGACCCAGTACTTC. It is translated as CASLGLAEQETQYF.

The rearrangement uses TRBV6-5 and TRBJ1-2; a weak D match, TRBD1 (5 bases). The CDR3 length is 13 residues. Germline CDR1 MNHEY, CDR2 SVGAGI. Trimming stripped 7 bases from V and 4 bases from J, with 13 bases between. CDR3 in DNA: TGTGCCAGCATCTCCGGGGCTGGCTATGGCTACACCTTC. Protein sequence: CASISGAGYGYTF.

The chain joins TRBV6-1 to TRBJ2-7, with TRBD1 as a possible D gene (6 bases). Looked up from germline, CDR1 is MNHNS and CDR2 is SASEGT. The CDR3 is 14 amino acids. V was shortened by 6 bases and J by 6 bases, with 18 bases between the two germline ends. CDR3 nucleotides: TGTGCCAGCAGCTCAGGGGTAAATGGTCTCGAGCAGTACTTC. Protein product: CASSSGVNGLEQYF.

The genes are TRBV6-5 and TRBJ1-3; TRBD1 matches at 8 bases. Germline V gene sequence: CDR1 MNHEY, CDR2 SVGAGI. The CDR3 length is 15 residues. Trimming cost V 6 bases and J 1 base; bases outside gene matches: 5. CDR3 sequence: CASSVTGGSGNTIYF. CDR3 bases: TGTGCCAGCAGCGTTACAGGGGGATCTGGAAACACCATATATTTT.

This sequence joins TRBV7-6 and TRBJ1-1, with a possible D match to TRBD1 (5 bases). The CDR3 consists of 14 residues. Trimming shortened V by 2 bases and J by 5 bases, and 12 bases separated the two germline ends. The germline CDR1 and CDR2 sequences are SGHVS and FNYEAQ. The CDR3 is CASSLKPGGTEAFF. CDR3 DNA: TGTGCCAGCAGCTTAAAGCCGGGGGGGACTGAAGCTTTCTTT.

The chain combines TRBV10-3 with TRBJ1-4; no definite D call. Germline-derived CDR1 and CDR2 are ENHRY and SYGVKD. This CDR3 is 16 amino acids long. Trimming removed 2 bases from V and 4 bases from J, with 14 bases in between. CDR3 DNA sequence: TGTGCCATCAGTGAGGAGATAGGACGGAGTAATGAAAAACTGTTTTTT. Translated: CAISEEIGRSNEKLFF.

The chain carries TRBV15 and TRBJ1-6; the D gene is possibly TRBD1 (6 bases). Germline V gives CDR1 LNHNV, CDR2 YYDKDF (reference sequence). This CDR3 region has 14 residues. Trimming removed 0 bases at V and 9 bases at J, with 9 bases between. This chain's CDR3 is CATSRDGGPSPLHF. Written as DNA, the CDR3 is TGTGCCACCAGCAGAGATGGGGGGCCTTCACCCCTCCACTTT.